This T cell receptor (beta chain) derives from a study of T cell repertoires in cytomegalovirus infection. Study-wide background: TCR beta signatures that were public indicated CMV infection and matching HLA type.

Study conclusions and caveats: Public TCR beta family frequency separated CMV-and-HLA carriers, including in an independent cohort. CMV-specific TCR beta clonotypes restricted by HLA-C dominated the ex vivo response.

In TCRdb, the reads were re-called with MiXCR into one record per CDR3 protein. The table has some 440,000 distinct CDR3 sequences, approximately 30% seen once; the top ten hold roughly 13%. Germline loops: CDR1 MGHRA, CDR2 YSYEKL. The CDR3 runs to 17 residues. Unmatched junction bases numbered 13, after V lost 0 bases and J lost 6 bases. Regarding this clonotype: Its target is not known.

The specimen sequenced was PBMCs. This receptor was taken from a human donor in good health (CMV status not recorded). Some clones in this sample may be carry-over from other donors' samples. The chain couples TRBV4-1 to TRBJ2-7, with 8 nucleotides matching TRBD1. CDR3 residues: CASSQERRAGGQGEQYF. CDR3 nucleotides: TGCGCCAGCAGCCAAGAAAGGCGGGCAGGGGGCCAAGGCGAGCAGTACTTC.